This TCR beta chain was captured in a study of PD-1 blockade in classical Hodgkin lymphoma. Noted time point: newly diagnosed, previously untreated cHL patient sample. The assay was immunoSEQ multiplex PCR, and TCRdb's table has in-frame clones only and misses some. The sample lists about 16,000 clones, around 90% occurring once. V lost 7 bases to trimming and J lost 3 bases, with 10 bases between them. Germline CDR1 LNHDA, CDR2 SQIVND (reference sequence). This CDR3 spans 13 amino acids. The source is a human donor with classical Hodgkin lymphoma. Material for sequencing was peripheral blood mononuclear cells (PBMCs). The chain has TRBV19 and TRBJ1-5; D might be TRBD1 (5 bases). CDR3 in amino acids: CASNPGYNQPQHF. As DNA, the CDR3 is TGTGCCAGTAACCCAGGGTACAATCAGCCCCAGCATTTT.